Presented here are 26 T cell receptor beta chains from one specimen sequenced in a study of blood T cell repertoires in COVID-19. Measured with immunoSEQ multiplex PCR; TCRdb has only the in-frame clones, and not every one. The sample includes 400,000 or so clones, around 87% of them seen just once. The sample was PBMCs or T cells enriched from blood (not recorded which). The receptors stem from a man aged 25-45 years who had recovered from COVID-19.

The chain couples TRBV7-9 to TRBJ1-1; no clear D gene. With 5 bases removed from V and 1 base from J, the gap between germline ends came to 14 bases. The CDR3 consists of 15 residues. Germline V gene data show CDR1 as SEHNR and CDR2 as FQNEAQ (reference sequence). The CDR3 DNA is TGTGCCAGCAGCCTAATTGACAAGTCGAACACTGAAGCTTTCTTT. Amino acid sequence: CASSLIDKSNTEAFF.

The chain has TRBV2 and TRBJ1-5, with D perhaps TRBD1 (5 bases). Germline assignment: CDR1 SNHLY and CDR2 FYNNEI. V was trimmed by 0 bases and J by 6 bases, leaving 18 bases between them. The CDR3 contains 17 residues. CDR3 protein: CASSEALYGAWSQPQHF. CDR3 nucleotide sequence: TGTGCCAGCAGTGAAGCGCTCTATGGGGCGTGGAGTCAGCCCCAGCATTTT.

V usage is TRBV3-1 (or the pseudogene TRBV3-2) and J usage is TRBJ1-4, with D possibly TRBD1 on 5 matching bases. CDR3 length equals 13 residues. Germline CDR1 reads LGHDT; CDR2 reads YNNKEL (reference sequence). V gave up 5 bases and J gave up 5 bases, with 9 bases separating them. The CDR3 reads CASSTRGNEKLFF. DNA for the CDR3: TGTGCCAGCAGCACCCGGGGGAATGAAAAACTGTTTTTT.

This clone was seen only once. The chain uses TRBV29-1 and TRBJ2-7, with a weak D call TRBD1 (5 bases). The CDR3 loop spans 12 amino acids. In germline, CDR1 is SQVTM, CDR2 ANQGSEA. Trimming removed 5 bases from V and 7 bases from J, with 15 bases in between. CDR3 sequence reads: CSVTLTVGEQYF. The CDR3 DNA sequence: TGCAGCGTTACCCTGACAGTGGGAGAGCAGTACTTC.

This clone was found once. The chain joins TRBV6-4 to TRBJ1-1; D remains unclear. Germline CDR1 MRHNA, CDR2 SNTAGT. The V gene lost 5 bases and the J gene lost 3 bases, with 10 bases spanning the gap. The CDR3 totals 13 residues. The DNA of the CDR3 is TGTGCCAGCAGTCAAGCCCGGGACACTGAAGCTTTCTTT. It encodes CASSQARDTEAFF.

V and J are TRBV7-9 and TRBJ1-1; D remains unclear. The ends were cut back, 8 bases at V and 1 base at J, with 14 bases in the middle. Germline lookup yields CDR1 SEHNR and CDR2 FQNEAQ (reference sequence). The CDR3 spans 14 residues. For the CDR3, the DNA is TGTGCCAGCCACGAAAGAGGGTCGAACACTGAAGCTTTCTTT. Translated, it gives CASHERGSNTEAFF.

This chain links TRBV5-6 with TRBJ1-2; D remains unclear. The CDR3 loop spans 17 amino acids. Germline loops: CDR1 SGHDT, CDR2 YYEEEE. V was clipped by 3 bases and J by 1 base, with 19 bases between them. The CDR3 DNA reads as TGTGCCAGCAGCTACTATCGAGGTGCGACGGTTAACTATGGCTACACCTTC. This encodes CASSYYRGATVNYGYTF.

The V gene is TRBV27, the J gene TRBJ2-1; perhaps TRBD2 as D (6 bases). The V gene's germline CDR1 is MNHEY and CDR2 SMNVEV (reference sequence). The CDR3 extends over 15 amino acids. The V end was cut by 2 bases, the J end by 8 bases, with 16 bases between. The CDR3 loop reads CASSLSRAGNDEQFF. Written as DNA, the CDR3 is TGTGCCAGCAGTTTAAGCAGGGCGGGGAACGATGAGCAGTTCTTC.

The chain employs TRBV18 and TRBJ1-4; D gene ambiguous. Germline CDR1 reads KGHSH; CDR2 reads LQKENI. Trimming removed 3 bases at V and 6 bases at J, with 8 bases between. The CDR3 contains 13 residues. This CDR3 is CASSPKGDEKLFF. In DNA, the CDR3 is TGTGCCAGCTCACCGAAAGGAGATGAAAAACTGTTTTTT.

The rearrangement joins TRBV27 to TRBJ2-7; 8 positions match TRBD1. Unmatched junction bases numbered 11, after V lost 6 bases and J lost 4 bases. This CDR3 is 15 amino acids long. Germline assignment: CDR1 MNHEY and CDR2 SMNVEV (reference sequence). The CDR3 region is CASRSTGTGVYEQYF. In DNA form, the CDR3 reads TGTGCCAGCAGGTCTACCGGGACAGGAGTTTACGAGCAGTACTTC.

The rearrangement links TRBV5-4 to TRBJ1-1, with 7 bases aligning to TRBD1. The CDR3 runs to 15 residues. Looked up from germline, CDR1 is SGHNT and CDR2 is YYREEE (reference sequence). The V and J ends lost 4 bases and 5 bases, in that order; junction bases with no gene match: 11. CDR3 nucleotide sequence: TGTGCCAGCAGCCCGACCCGACAGGGATGGACTGAAGCTTTCTTT. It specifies CASSPTRQGWTEAFF.

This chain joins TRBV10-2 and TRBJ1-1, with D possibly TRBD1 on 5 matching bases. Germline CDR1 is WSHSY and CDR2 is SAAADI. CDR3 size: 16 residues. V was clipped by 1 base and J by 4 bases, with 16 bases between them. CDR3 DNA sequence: TGCGCCAGCAGTGAGTGGGGGGGGGAAGCGGTCACTGAAGCTTTCTTT. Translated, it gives CASSEWGGEAVTEAFF.

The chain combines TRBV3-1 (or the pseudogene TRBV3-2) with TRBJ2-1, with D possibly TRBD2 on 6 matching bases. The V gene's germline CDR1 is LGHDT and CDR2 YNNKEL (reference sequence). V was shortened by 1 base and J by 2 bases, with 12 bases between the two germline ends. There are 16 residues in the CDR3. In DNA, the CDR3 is TGTGCCAGCAGCCAAGGCCGACTAGTAGCCTACAATGAGCAGTTCTTC. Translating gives CASSQGRLVAYNEQFF.

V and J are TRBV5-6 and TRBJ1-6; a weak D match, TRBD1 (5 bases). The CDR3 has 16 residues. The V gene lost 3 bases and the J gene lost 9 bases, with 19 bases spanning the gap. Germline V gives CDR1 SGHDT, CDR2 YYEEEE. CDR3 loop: CASSYFGRGGGSPLHF. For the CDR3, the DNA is TGTGCCAGCAGCTATTTCGGACGGGGGGGAGGTTCACCCCTCCACTTT.

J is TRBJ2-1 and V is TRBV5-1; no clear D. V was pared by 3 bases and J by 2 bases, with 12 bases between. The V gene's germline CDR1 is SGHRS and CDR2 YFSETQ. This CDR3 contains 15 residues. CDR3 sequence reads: CASSSASLAYNEQFF. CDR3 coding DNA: TGCGCCAGCAGCTCAGCGTCCCTAGCCTACAATGAGCAGTTCTTC.

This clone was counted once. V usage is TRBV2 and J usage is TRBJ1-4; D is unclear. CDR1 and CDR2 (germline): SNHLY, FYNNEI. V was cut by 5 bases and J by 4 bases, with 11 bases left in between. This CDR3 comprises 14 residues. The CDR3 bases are TGTGCCAGCAGTTGGGAGAAGGGTAATGAAAAACTGTTTTTT. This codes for CASSWEKGNEKLFF.

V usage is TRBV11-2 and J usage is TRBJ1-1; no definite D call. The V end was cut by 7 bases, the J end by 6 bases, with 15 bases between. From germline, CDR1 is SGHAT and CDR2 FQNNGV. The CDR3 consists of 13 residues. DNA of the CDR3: TGTGCCAGCACCCCTTCCCAACTGGCTGAAGCTTTCTTT. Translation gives CASTPSQLAEAFF. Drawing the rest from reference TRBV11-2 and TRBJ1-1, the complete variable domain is EAGVAQSPRYKIIEKRQSVAFWCNPISGHATLYWYQQILGQGPKLLIQFQNNGVVDDSQLPKDRFSAERLKGVDSTLKIQPAKLEDSAVYLCASTPSQLAEAFFGQGTRLTVV.

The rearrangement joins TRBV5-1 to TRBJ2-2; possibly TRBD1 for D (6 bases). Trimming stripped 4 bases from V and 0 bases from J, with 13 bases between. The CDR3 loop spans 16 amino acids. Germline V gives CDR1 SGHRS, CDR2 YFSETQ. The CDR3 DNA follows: TGCGCCAGCAGCCGAGTGGACAGCGCGAACACCGGGGAGCTGTTTTTT. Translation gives CASSRVDSANTGELFF.

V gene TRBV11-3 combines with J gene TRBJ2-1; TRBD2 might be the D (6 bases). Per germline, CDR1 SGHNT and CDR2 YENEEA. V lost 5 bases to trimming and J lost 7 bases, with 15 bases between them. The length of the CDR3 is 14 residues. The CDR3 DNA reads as TGTGCCAGCAGCCCGGGGGAAAGGGCGAATGAGCAGTTCTTC. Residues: CASSPGERANEQFF.

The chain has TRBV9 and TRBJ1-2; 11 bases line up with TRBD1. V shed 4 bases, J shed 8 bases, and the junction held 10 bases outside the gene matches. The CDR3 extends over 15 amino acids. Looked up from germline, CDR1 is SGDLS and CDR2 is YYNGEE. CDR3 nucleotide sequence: TGTGCCAGCAGCCCTCCGGGACAGGGGGGCCGAGGCTACACCTTC. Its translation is CASSPPGQGGRGYTF.

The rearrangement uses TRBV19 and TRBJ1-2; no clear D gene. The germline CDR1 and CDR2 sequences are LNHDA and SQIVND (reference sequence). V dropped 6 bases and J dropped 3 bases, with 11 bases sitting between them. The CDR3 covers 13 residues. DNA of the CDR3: TGTGCCAGTAGACAACACACAGACTATGGCTACACCTTC. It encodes CASRQHTDYGYTF. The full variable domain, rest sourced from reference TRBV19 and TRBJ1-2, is DGGITQSPKYLFRKEGQNVTLSCEQNLNHDAMYWYRQDPGQGLRLIYYSQIVNDFQKGDIAEGYSVSREKKESFPLTVTSAQKNPTAFYLCASRQHTDYGYTFGSGTRLTVV.

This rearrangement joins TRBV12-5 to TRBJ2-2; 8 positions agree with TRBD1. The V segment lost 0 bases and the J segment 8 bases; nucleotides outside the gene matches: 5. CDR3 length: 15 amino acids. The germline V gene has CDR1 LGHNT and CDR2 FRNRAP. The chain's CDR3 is CASGLVQGGFGELFF. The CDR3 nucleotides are TGTGCTAGTGGTTTGGTACAGGGGGGATTTGGGGAGCTGTTTTTT. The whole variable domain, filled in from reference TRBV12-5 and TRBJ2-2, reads DARVTQTPRHKVTEMGQEVTMRCQPILGHNTVFWYRQTMMQGLELLAYFRNRAPLDDSGMPKDRFSAEMPDATLATLKIQPSEPRDSAVYFCASGLVQGGFGELFFGEGSRLTVL.

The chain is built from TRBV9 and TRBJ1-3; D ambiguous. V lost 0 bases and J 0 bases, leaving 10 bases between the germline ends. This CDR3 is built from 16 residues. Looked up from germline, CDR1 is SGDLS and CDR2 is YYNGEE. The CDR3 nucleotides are TGTGCCAGCAGCGTAGGCGGCGGCAGCTCTGGAAACACCATATATTTT. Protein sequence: CASSVGGGSSGNTIYF.

This chain's CDR3 is CASSSSDGYTF. The CDR3 coding sequence is TGTGCCAGCAGTTCCAGCGATGGCTACACCTTC. This chain connects TRBV27 to TRBJ1-2; D unresolved. Deletions cut 4 bases from V and 6 bases from J, with 6 bases between. Germline loops: CDR1 MNHEY, CDR2 SMNVEV (reference sequence). The CDR3 contains 11 residues.

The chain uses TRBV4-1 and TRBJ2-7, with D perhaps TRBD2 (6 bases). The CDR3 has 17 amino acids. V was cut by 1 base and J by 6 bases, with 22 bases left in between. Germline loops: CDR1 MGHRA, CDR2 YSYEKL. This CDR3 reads CASSQAGSQTPYSEQYF. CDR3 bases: TGCGCCAGCAGCCAAGCCGGGAGCCAGACACCCTATAGCGAGCAGTACTTC.

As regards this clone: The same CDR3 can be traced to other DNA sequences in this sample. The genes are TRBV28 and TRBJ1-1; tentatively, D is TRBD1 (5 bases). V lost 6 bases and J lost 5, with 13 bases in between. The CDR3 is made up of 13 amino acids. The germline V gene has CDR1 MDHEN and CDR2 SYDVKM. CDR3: CASRPRVYTEAFF. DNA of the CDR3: TGTGCCAGCAGGCCCAGGGTTTATACTGAAGCTTTCTTT.